This passage covers 23 T cell receptor beta chains from one sample sequenced in a study of human T cells and chemical hapten exposure. Time point: patch test 1, 2 weeks after DPC sensitization. Indicated treatment: therapeutic diphenylcyclopropenone sensitization with weekly scalp DPC. Each CDR3 protein is one row after TCRdb ran MiXCR on the RACE reads. The sample has 75,000 to 95,000 distinct CDR3 sequences; 10% to 15% are singletons. Sequences were derived from whole blood, sampled in connection with sensitization to the hapten diphenylcyclopropenone (DPC). The receptors stem from a woman aged 60-75 years with alopecia areata. Some clones in this sample may be carry-over from other donors' samples.

This chain links TRBV29-1 with TRBJ2-5; no clear D gene. CDR1 SQVTM and CDR2 ANQGSEA come from the germline V gene. The CDR3 spans 12 residues. V shed 4 bases and J shed 5 bases, with 11 bases lying between them. The DNA for the CDR3 is TGCAGCGTTGGGACCCCGGAGGAGACCCAGTACTTC. This gives the protein CSVGTPEETQYF.

Many counts were recorded for this clonotype. The chain couples TRBV20-1 to TRBJ2-7; D perhaps matches TRBD1 (5 bases). The V end was cut by 7 bases, the J end by 3 bases, with 16 bases between. Germline loops: CDR1 DFQATT, CDR2 SNEGSKA (reference sequence). This CDR3 comprises 13 residues. The CDR3 nucleotides are TGCAGTGTGAGCAAGGGGCTGGTCTACGAGCAGTACTTC. It codes for CSVSKGLVYEQYF.

This clonotype was detected only a few times. V gene TRBV20-1 combines with J gene TRBJ1-6; TRBD1 aligns across 8 bases. V shed 5 bases, J shed 8 bases, and the junction held 8 bases outside the gene matches. The CDR3 sequence is 14 residues long. In germline, CDR1 is DFQATT, CDR2 SNEGSKA (reference sequence). In nucleotides, the CDR3 is TGCAGTGCTCGACAGGGGTCTACGGATTCACCCCTCCACTTT. Translating gives CSARQGSTDSPLHF.

The V and J genes are TRBV7-3 and TRBJ2-3, with 10 bases that match TRBD2. Germline-derived CDR1 and CDR2 are SGHTA and FQGTGA. The CDR3 spans 13 residues. Germline trimming cut 8 bases from V and 8 bases from J; bases unmatched to any gene: 7. CDR3 residues: CASGAGGLATQYF. CDR3 DNA sequence: TGTGCCAGCGGAGCGGGGGGGCTCGCTACGCAGTATTTT. The full variable domain, completed using reference TRBV7-3 and TRBJ2-3, is GAGVSQTPSNKVTEKGKYVELRCDPISGHTALYWYRQSLGQGPEFLIYFQGTGAADDSGLPNDRFFAVRPEGSVSTLKIQRTERGDSAVYLCASGAGGLATQYFGPGTRLTVL.

This clonotype was recorded many times. The V call is TRBV2, the J call TRBJ1-1; tentative D call: TRBD1 (6 bases). Per germline, CDR1 SNHLY and CDR2 FYNNEI. V was cut by 2 bases and J by 2 bases, with 12 bases left in between. This CDR3 region has 15 residues. The CDR3 sequence: CASSELAGENTEAFF. Here the CDR3 DNA reads TGTGCCAGCAGTGAATTGGCAGGGGAAAACACTGAAGCTTTCTTT.

This clonotype turned up a few times. The chain couples TRBV12-3 or TRBV12-4 to TRBJ1-4; 8 nucleotides align to TRBD1. V lost 6 bases, J lost 4 bases, and 4 bases stayed unmatched. CDR3 length equals 14 residues. CDR3 nucleotide sequence: TGTGCCAGCAGACCAACAGGGGGTAATGAAAAACTGTTTTTT. This gives the protein CASRPTGGNEKLFF.

This clonotype has more than one count but fewer than ten. The chain combines TRBV20-1 with TRBJ1-6; TRBD1 might be the D (5 bases). With 6 bases removed from V and 10 bases from J, the gap between germline ends came to 13 bases. The length of the CDR3 is 12 residues. CDR1 DFQATT and CDR2 SNEGSKA come from the germline V gene (reference sequence). In DNA, the CDR3 is TGCAGTGCCTCTGAACAGGACTCACCCCTCCACTTT. Translated: CSASEQDSPLHF.

The chain recombines TRBV9 with TRBJ2-5; the D is unclear. Trimming stripped 4 bases from V and 7 bases from J, with 11 bases between. The CDR3 extends over 12 amino acids. The germline CDR1 and CDR2 sequences are SGDLS and YYNGEE. The CDR3 coding sequence is TGTGCCAGCAGCCCTACCCTTGGGACCCAGTACTTC. It codes for CASSPTLGTQYF.

This clonotype was seen only a few times. The gene calls are TRBV19 and TRBJ2-7; D remains ambiguous. CDR1 is LNHDA and CDR2 is SQIVND in the germline V gene (reference sequence). The length of the CDR3 is 16 residues. Trimming cost V 5 bases and J 1 base, with 18 bases left between them. The DNA for the CDR3 is TGTGCCAGTAGTTCTTTACGATATCCCCTATCCTACGAGCAGTACTTC. Translating gives CASSSLRYPLSYEQYF. Looking up the rest from reference TRBV19 and TRBJ2-7 gives the full variable domain: DGGITQSPKYLFRKEGQNVTLSCEQNLNHDAMYWYRQDPGQGLRLIYYSQIVNDFQKGDIAEGYSVSREKKESFPLTVTSAQKNPTAFYLCASSSLRYPLSYEQYFGPGTRLTVT.

This clonotype was counted at least ten times. The V and J genes are TRBV6-6 and TRBJ1-1; D ambiguous. This CDR3 contains 12 residues. Trimming stripped 4 bases from V and 5 bases from J, with 8 bases between. Germline V lookup: CDR1 MNHNY, CDR2 SVGAGI (reference sequence). Written as DNA, the CDR3 is TGTGCCAGCAGTTCACGGGGAACTGAAGCTTTCTTT. This translates into CASSSRGTEAFF.

This clonotype was detected a few times. The rearrangement links TRBV3-1 to TRBJ1-1; 7 positions agree with TRBD1. J gave up 1 base and V 6 bases, and 5 bases lay outside the gene matches. CDR1 and CDR2 from the germline V gene are LGHDT and YNNKEL (reference sequence). The CDR3 runs 14 residues. CDR3: CASRYRGENTEAFF. The CDR3 region has the DNA TGTGCCAGCAGATACAGGGGAGAGAACACTGAAGCTTTCTTT. The full variable domain, completed using reference TRBV3-1 and TRBJ1-1, is DTAVSQTPKYLVTQMGNDKSIKCEQNLGHDTMYWYKQDSKKFLKIMFSYNNKELIINETVPNRFSPKSPDKAHLNLHINSLELGDSAVYFCASRYRGENTEAFFGQGTRLTVV.

V is TRBV5-1 and J is TRBJ2-4; D possibly corresponds to TRBD2 (7 bases). Trimming left V 0 bases short and J 1 base short, with 11 bases between. The germline CDR1 and CDR2 sequences are SGHRS and YFSETQ. The CDR3 is made up of 16 amino acids. CDR3 bases: TGCGCCAGCAGCTTGGGCGGGGGCCAGGCCAAAAACATTCAGTACTTC. Protein: CASSLGGGQAKNIQYF.

The V call is TRBV7-6, the J call TRBJ1-2; TRBD1 aligns across 8 bases. Trimming took 3 bases from V and 0 from J; bases not matched to a gene: 9. Germline-derived CDR1 and CDR2 are SGHVS and FNYEAQ. The CDR3 totals 17 residues. The CDR3 here is CASSFPNWTGPNYGYTF. CDR3 nucleotides: TGTGCCAGCAGCTTCCCAAATTGGACAGGGCCTAACTATGGCTACACCTTC.

This clonotype has just a few counts. The rearrangement joins TRBV10-3 to TRBJ2-1, with 14 bases lining up with TRBD2. The CDR3 is 15 amino acids. Germline V CDR1 and CDR2: ENHRY, SYGVKD. V dropped 8 bases and J dropped 9; count of bases not matched to a gene: 9. CDR3 region: CAISPGLAGGVEQFF. DNA for the CDR3: TGTGCCATCTCTCCTGGACTAGCGGGGGGAGTTGAGCAGTTCTTC.

This clonotype has ten or more counts. CDR3 sequence reads: CSAKQGAGAGGYTF. For the CDR3, the DNA is TGCAGTGCTAAACAAGGCGCAGGGGCCGGCGGCTACACCTTC. The V gene is TRBV20-1, the J gene TRBJ1-2; perhaps TRBD1 as D (6 bases). Germline V gene sequence: CDR1 DFQATT, CDR2 SNEGSKA (reference sequence). V lost 4 bases, J lost 8 bases, and 20 bases lay in between. The length of the CDR3 is 14 residues.

The chain has TRBV7-3 and TRBJ1-6; 7 nucleotides line up with TRBD1. Trimming cost V 7 bases and J 10 bases; bases outside gene matches: 13. This CDR3 contains 15 residues. The germline V gene has CDR1 SGHTA and CDR2 FQGTGA. The CDR3: CASTPWAGGRSPLHF. CDR3 nucleotide sequence: TGTGCCAGCACCCCCTGGGCAGGGGGAAGGTCACCCCTCCACTTT.

V gene TRBV21-1 combines with J gene TRBJ2-3. TRBV21-1 is described as a pseudogene. The CDR3 consists of 16 residues. The DNA for the CDR3 is TGTGCCAGCAGCAAAGCCTTCGGCAGGACCACAGATACGCAGTATTTT. The encoded protein is CASSKAFGRTTDTQYF.

This clonotype was detected only a few times. The chain joins TRBV7-9 to TRBJ1-5; tentatively, D is TRBD1 (5 bases). The CDR3 runs to 15 residues. Germline lookup yields CDR1 SEHNR and CDR2 FQNEAQ (reference sequence). V was cut by 0 bases and J by 7 bases, with 13 bases left in between. The CDR3 protein is CASSLALGTGQPQHF. In nucleotides, the CDR3 is TGTGCCAGCAGCTTAGCATTAGGGACGGGGCAGCCCCAGCATTTT.

This clonotype was detected only a few times. This rearrangement joins TRBV7-9 to TRBJ1-1; unclear D gene. V was trimmed by 3 bases and J by 0 bases, leaving 8 bases between them. The CDR3 is 14 residues long. Germline assignment: CDR1 SEHNR and CDR2 FQNEAQ (reference sequence). This chain's CDR3 is CASSFEAMNTEAFF. The CDR3 nucleotides read TGTGCCAGCAGCTTTGAGGCAATGAACACTGAAGCTTTCTTT.

This clonotype came up a few times. J is TRBJ2-3 and V is TRBV20-1, with 9 nucleotides matching TRBD2. Germline trimming cut 6 bases from V and 2 bases from J; bases unmatched to any gene: 12. The CDR3 totals 16 residues. Germline assignment: CDR1 DFQATT and CDR2 SNEGSKA (reference sequence). For the CDR3, the DNA is TGCAGTGCCAATAACCGAGCGGGGGGCTACACAGATACGCAGTATTTT. Encoded protein: CSANNRAGGYTDTQYF.

In its sample, this clonotype was seen many times. This sequence joins TRBV18 and TRBJ2-5; D possibly matches TRBD1 or TRBD2 (5 bases each). V dropped 3 bases and J dropped 5 bases, with 16 bases sitting between them. Looked up from germline, CDR1 is KGHSH and CDR2 is LQKENI. CDR3 length equals 15 residues. The CDR3 DNA is TGTGCCAGCTCACCGGCGAGGGGTTCGGGGGAGACCCAGTACTTC. Encoded protein: CASSPARGSGETQYF.

This clonotype came up many times. J is TRBJ1-3 and V is TRBV9, with D unresolved. In germline, CDR1 is SGDLS, CDR2 YYNGEE. V lost 3 bases and J lost 7, with 14 bases in between. CDR3 length: 14 amino acids. This CDR3 is CASSAVSPDNTIYF. The CDR3 coding sequence is TGTGCCAGCAGCGCTGTGTCCCCGGACAACACCATATATTTT.

This clonotype was counted ten times or more. J is TRBJ1-1 and V is TRBV10-3; D unresolved. The ends were cut back, 9 bases at V and 1 base at J, with 12 bases in the middle. There are 13 residues in the CDR3. The V gene's germline CDR1 is ENHRY and CDR2 SYGVKD. CDR3 amino acids: CAIGTNRNTEAFF. The CDR3 coding sequence is TGTGCCATAGGAACGAATCGGAACACTGAAGCTTTCTTT.